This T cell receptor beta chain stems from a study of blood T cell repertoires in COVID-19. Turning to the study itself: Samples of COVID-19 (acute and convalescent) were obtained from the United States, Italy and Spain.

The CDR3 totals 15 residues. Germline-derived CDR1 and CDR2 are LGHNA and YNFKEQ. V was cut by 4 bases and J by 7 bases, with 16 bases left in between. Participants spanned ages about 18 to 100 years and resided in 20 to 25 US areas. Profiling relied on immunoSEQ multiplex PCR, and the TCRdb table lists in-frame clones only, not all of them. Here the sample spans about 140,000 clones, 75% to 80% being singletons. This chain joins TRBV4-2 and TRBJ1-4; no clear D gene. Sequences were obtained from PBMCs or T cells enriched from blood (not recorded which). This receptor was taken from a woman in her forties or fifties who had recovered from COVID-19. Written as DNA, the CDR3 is TGTGCCAGCAGCCTAAAGGAGGGAGAATCTGAAAAACTGTTTTTT. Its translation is CASSLKEGESEKLFF.